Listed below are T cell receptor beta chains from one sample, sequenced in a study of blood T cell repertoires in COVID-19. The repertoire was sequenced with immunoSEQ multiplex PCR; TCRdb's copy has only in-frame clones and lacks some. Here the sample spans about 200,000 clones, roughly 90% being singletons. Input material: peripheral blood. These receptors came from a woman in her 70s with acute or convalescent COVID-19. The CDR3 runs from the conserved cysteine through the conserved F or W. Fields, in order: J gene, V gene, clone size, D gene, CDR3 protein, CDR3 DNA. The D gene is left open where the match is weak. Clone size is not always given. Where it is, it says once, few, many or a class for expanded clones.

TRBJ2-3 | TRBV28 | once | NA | CASRQTLDTQYF | TGTGCCAGCAGGCAGACTCTGGATACGCAGTATTTT
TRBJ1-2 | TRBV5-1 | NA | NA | CASSLTANYGYTF | TGCGCCAGCAGCTTGACGGCTAACTATGGCTACACCTTC
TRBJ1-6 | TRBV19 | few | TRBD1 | CASSITGTENSPLHF | TGTGCCAGTAGTATTACCGGGACAGAAAATTCACCCCTCCACTTT
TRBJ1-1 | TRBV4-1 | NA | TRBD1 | CASSLATGKNTEAFF | TGCGCCAGCAGCCTCGCGACAGGGAAGAACACTGAAGCTTTCTTT
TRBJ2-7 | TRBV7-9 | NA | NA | CASSFRWAEDPYEQYF | TGTGCCAGCAGCTTCCGTTGGGCGGAGGACCCCTACGAGCAGTACTTC
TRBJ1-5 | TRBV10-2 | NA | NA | CASSESRNQPQHF | TGCGCCAGCAGTGAGTCCAGAAATCAGCCCCAGCATTTT
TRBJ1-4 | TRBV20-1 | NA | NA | CSASGAQGTNEKLFF | TGCAGTGCTAGTGGGGCTCAGGGTACTAATGAAAAACTGTTTTTT
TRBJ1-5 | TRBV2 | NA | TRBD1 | CASRPDRVPQPQHF | TGTGCCAGCAGACCCGACAGGGTCCCCCAGCCCCAGCATTTT
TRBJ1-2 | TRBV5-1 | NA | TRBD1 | CASSLLQGNYGYTF | TGCGCCAGCAGCTTGCTACAGGGGAACTATGGCTACACCTTC
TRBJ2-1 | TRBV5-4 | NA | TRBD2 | CASSLVRTSGGDEQFF | TGTGCCAGCAGCTTGGTCCGGACTAGCGGGGGTGATGAGCAGTTCTTC
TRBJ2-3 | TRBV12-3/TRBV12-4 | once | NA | CASRRFTDTQYF | TGTGCCAGCAGGCGGTTCACAGATACGCAGTATTTT
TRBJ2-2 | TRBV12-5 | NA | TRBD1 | CASGPPTGITGELFF | TGTGCTAGTGGCCCACCGACAGGGATCACCGGGGAGCTGTTTTTT
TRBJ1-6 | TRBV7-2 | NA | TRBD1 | CASSPQGGHIYNSPLHF | TGTGCCAGCAGCCCCCAGGGGGGCCACATCTATAATTCACCCCTCCACTTT
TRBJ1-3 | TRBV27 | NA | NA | CASSLREGNTIYF | TGTGCCAGCAGTTTAAGAGAAGGAAACACCATATATTTT
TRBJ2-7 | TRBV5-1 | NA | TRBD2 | CASSWGLAGASYEQYF | TGCGCCAGCAGCTGGGGACTAGCGGGAGCTTCCTACGAGCAGTACTTC
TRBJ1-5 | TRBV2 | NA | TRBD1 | CASTRQGEQPQHF | TGTGCCAGCACCAGACAGGGGGAACAGCCCCAGCATTTT
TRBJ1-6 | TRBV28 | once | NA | CASSLTRVGHSPLHF | TGTGCCAGCAGTTTGACCAGGGTAGGGCATTCACCCCTCCACTTT
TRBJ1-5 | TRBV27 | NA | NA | CASSFQINQPQHF | TGTGCCAGCAGTTTCCAGATAAATCAGCCCCAGCATTTT
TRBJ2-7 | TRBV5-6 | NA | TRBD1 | CASSGTGNYEQYF | TGTGCCAGCAGCGGGACAGGGAACTACGAGCAGTACTTC
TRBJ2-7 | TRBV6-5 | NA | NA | CASSYLAGPKGEQYF | TGTGCCAGCAGTTACTTGGCGGGACCGAAGGGTGAGCAGTACTTC
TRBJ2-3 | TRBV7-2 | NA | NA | CASSNTAGRADTQYF | TGTGCCAGCAGTAACACGGCGGGAAGGGCAGATACGCAGTATTTT
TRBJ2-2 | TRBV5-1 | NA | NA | CASSLVAGDTGELFF | TGCGCCAGCAGCTTGGTGGCAGGGGACACCGGGGAGCTGTTTTTT
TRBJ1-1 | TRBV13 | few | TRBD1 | CASSDPGTGVTEAFF | TGTGCCAGCAGCGATCCCGGGACAGGGGTTACTGAAGCTTTCTTT
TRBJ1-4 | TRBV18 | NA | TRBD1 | CASSPQGQGTPGKLFF | TGTGCCAGCTCACCACAAGGACAGGGGACTCCTGGTAAACTGTTTTTT
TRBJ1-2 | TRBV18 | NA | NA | CASSLSQGFYGYTF | TGTGCCAGCTCACTATCTCAGGGGTTCTATGGCTACACCTTC
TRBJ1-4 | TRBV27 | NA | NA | CASSWRGQREKLFF | TGTGCCAGCTCATGGCGAGGTCAGCGCGAAAAACTGTTTTTT
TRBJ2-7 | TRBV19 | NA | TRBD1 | CASSRQGSFEQYF | TGTGCCAGTAGCCGACAGGGTTCGTTCGAGCAGTACTTC
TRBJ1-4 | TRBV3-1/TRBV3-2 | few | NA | CASSPSFLAPTNEKLFF | TGTGCCAGCAGCCCCTCTTTTCTAGCTCCAACTAATGAAAAACTGTTTTTT
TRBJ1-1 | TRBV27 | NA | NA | CASSLVGVTEAFF | TGTGCCAGCAGTTTGGTGGGCGTCACTGAAGCTTTCTTT
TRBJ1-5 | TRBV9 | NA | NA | CASSSAGGNQPQHF | TGTGCCAGCAGCTCAGCCGGGGGGAATCAGCCCCAGCATTTT
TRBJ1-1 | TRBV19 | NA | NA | CASSPLWNTEAFF | TGTGCCAGTAGTCCTCTCTGGAACACTGAAGCTTTCTTT
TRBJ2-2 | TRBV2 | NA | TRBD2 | CASTSSGGYTGELFF | TGTGCCAGCACCTCTAGCGGGGGGTACACCGGGGAGCTGTTTTTT
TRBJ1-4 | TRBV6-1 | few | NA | CASSEGSKGNEKLFF | TGTGCCAGCAGTGAAGGCTCTAAGGGGAATGAAAAACTGTTTTTT
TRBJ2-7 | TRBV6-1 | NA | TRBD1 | CASSERGRGYLKQYF | TGTGCCAGCAGTGAAAGGGGCAGGGGGTACCTAAAGCAGTACTTC
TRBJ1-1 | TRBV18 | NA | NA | CASSQASEDTEAFF | TGTGCCAGCTCACAAGCCTCGGAGGACACTGAAGCTTTCTTT
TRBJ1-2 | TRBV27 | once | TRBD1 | CASSSWTGRAYGYTF | TGTGCCAGCAGTTCGTGGACAGGGCGAGCCTATGGCTACACCTTC
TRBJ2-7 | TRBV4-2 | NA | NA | CASSQVSLSGVISRSYEQYF | TGTGCCAGCAGCCAAGTTTCTTTGTCAGGGGTCATATCGCGCTCCTACGAGCAGTACTTC
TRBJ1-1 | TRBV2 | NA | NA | CASRVDRVGGVRTEAFF | TGTGCCAGCAGAGTAGACAGAGTGGGGGGTGTTCGAACTGAAGCTTTCTTT
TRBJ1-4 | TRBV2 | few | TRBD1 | CASGIEGAGEKLFF | TGTGCCAGCGGGATAGAGGGGGCGGGTGAAAAACTGTTTTTT
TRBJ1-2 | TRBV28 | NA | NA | CASRQPRGSAYGYTF | TGTGCCAGCAGGCAACCCAGAGGTTCCGCCTATGGCTACACCTTC
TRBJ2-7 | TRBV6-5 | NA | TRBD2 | CASSYTRTSGSYEQYF | TGTGCCAGCAGTTACACTAGGACTAGCGGGAGTTACGAGCAGTACTTC
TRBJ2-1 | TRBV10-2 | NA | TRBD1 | CASSDRTGHEQFF | TGCGCCAGCAGTGACCGGACAGGGCACGAGCAGTTCTTC
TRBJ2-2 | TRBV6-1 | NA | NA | CASSEGVQPRFSGELFF | TGTGCCAGCAGTGAAGGAGTCCAACCCCGGTTTTCCGGGGAGCTGTTTTTT
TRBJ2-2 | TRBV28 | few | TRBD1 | CASSDLDRERTGELFF | TGTGCCAGCAGTGACCTTGACAGGGAACGGACCGGGGAGCTGTTTTTT
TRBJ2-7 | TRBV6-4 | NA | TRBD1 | CASSDNRGSDEQYF | TGTGCCAGCAGTGACAACAGGGGTAGCGACGAGCAGTACTTC
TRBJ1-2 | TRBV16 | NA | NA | CASSHSRGSNYGYTF | TGTGCCAGCAGCCACTCCCGAGGGTCTAACTATGGCTACACCTTC
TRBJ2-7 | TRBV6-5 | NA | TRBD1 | CASNRGPSLYEQYF | TGTGCCAGTAACAGGGGGCCTAGCCTCTACGAGCAGTACTTC
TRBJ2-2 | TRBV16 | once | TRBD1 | CASSQSGQGTGELFF | TGTGCCAGCAGCCAATCGGGACAGGGAACCGGGGAGCTGTTTTTT
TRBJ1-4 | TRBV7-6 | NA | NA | CASSPLMAVGGEKLFF | TGTGCCAGCAGCCCCCTTATGGCGGTCGGCGGGGAAAAACTGTTTTTT
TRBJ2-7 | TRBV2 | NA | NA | CASGYGGGAYEQYF | TGTGCCAGCGGGTACGGCGGCGGGGCCTACGAGCAGTACTTC
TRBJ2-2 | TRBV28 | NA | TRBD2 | CASSHSGEGGLFGGELFF | TGTGCCAGCAGCCATAGCGGGGAGGGGGGCTTGTTTGGCGGGGAGCTGTTTTTT
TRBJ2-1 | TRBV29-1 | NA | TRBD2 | CSVTLAGGTYNEQFF | TGCAGCGTGACTCTAGCGGGAGGAACCTACAATGAGCAGTTCTTC
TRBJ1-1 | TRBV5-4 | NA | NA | CASSQKGGKTEAFF | TGTGCCAGCAGCCAGAAGGGGGGGAAGACTGAAGCTTTCTTT